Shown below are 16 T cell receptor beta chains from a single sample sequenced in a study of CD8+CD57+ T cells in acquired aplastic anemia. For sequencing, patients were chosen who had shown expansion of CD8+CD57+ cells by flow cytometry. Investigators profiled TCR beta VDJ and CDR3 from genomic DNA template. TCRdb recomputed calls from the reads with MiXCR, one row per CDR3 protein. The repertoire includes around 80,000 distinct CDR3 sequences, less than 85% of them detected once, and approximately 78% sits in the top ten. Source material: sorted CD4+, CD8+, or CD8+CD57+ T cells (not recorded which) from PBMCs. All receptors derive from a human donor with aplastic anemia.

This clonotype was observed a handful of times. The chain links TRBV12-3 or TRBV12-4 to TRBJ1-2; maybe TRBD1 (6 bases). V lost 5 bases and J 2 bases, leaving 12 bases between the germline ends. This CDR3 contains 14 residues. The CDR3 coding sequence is TGTGCCAGCAGTATCTACAGGGAGAACTATGGCTACACCTTC. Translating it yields CASSIYRENYGYTF.

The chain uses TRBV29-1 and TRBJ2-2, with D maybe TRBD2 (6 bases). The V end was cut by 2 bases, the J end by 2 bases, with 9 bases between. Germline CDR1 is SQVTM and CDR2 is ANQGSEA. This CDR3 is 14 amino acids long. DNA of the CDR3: TGCAGCGTTGAACCGGGAGCAAACACCGGGGAGCTGTTTTTT. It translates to CSVEPGANTGELFF.

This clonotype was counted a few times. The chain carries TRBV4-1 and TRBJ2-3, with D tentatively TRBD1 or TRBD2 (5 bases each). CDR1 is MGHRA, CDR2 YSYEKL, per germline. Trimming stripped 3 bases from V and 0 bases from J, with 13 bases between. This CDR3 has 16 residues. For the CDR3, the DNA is TGCGCCAGCAGCCATTCACGGGGCCCTAGCACAGATACGCAGTATTTT. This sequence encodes CASSHSRGPSTDTQYF.

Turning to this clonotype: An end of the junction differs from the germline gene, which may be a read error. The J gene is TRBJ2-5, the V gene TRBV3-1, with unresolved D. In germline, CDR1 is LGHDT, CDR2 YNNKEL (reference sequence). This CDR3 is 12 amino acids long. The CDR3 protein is CASRQARETQYF. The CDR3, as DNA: TGTGCCAGCAGACAAGCTAGGGAGACCCAGTACTTC.

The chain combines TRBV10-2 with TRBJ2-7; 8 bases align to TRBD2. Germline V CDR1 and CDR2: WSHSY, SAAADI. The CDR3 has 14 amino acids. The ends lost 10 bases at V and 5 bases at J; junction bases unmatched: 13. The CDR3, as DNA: TGCGCCACCCGATCCAGGACTAGCATCGACGAGCAGTACTTC. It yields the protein CATRSRTSIDEQYF.

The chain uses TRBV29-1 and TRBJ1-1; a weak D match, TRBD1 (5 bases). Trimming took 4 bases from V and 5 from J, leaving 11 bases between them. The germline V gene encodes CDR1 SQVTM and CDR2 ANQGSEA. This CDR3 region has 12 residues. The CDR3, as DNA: TGCAGCGTTGGGCTGGGGGGTACTGAAGCTTTCTTT. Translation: CSVGLGGTEAFF.

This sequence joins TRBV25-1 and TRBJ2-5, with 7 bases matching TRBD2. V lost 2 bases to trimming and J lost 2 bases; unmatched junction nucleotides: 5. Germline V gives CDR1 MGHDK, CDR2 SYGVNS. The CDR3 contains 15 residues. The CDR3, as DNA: TGTGCCAGCAGTGAACCAGCGGGGAAACAAGAGACCCAGTACTTC. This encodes CASSEPAGKQETQYF. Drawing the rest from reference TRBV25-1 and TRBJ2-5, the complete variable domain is EADIYQTPRYLVIGTGKKITLECSQTMGHDKMYWYQQDPGMELHLIHYSYGVNSTEKGDLSSESTVSRIRTEHFPLTLESARPSHTSQYLCASSEPAGKQETQYFGPGTRLLVL.

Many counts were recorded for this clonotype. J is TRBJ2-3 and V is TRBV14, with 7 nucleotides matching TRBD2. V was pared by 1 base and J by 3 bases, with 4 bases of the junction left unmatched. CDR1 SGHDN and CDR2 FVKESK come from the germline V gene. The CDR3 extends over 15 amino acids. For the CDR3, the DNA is TGTGCCAGCAGCCAAGTCGCGGGAGTAACAGATACGCAGTATTTT. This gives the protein CASSQVAGVTDTQYF.

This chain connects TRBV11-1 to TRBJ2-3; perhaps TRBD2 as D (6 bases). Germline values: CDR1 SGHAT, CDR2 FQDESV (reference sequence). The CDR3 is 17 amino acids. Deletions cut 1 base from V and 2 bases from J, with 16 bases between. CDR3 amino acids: CASSLGIAGRDTDTQYF. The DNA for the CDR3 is TGTGCCAGCAGCTTAGGGATCGCGGGGCGAGACACAGATACGCAGTATTTT.

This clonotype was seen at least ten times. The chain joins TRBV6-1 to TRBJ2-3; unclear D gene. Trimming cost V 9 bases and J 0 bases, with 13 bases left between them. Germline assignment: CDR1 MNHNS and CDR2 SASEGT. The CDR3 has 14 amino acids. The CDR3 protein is CAREFPLSTDTQYF. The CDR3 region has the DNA TGTGCCAGAGAATTCCCACTAAGCACAGATACGCAGTATTTT.

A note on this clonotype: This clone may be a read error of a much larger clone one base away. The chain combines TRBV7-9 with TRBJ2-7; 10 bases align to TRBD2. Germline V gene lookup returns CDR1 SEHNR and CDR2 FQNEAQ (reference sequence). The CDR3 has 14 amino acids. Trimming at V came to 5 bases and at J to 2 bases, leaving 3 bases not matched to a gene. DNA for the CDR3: TGTGCCAGCAGCACGACTAGCGGGCCCTACGAGCAGTACTTC. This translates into CASSTTSGPYEQYF.

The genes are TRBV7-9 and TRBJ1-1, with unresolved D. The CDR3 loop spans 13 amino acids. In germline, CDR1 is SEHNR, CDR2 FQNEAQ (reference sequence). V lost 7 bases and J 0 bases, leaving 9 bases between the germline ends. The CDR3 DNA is TGTGCCAGCATCCCAGATATGAACACTGAAGCTTTCTTT. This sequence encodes CASIPDMNTEAFF. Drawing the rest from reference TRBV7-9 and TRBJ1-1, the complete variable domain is DTGVSQNPRHKITKRGQNVTFRCDPISEHNRLYWYRQTLGQGPEFLTYFQNEAQLEKSRLLSDRFSAERPKGSFSTLEIQRTEQGDSAMYLCASIPDMNTEAFFGQGTRLTVV.

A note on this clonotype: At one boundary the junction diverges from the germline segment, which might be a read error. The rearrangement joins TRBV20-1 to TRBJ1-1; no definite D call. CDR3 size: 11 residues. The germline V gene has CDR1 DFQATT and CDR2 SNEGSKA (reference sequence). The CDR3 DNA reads TGCGGTGCTAGAAGAGGCTCTGAAGCTTTCTTT. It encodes CGARRGSEAFF.

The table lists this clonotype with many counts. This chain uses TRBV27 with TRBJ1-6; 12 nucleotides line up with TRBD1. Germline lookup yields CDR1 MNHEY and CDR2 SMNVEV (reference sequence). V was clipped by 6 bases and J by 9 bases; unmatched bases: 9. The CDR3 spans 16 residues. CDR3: CASSPGTGGDSSPLHF. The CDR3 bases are TGTGCCAGCAGCCCCGGGACAGGGGGCGATAGTTCACCCCTCCACTTT.

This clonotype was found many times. The chain's CDR3 is CASSGGTGGNTEAFF. The CDR3 coding sequence is TGCGCCAGCAGCGGAGGGACAGGGGGCAACACTGAAGCTTTCTTT. The chain employs TRBV5-1 and TRBJ1-1; 12 nucleotides match TRBD1. With V trimmed by 4 bases and J by 2 bases, 3 bases remained unmatched. Germline V gives CDR1 SGHRS, CDR2 YFSETQ. This CDR3 has 15 amino acids. The whole variable domain, remainder taken from reference TRBV5-1 and TRBJ1-1, is KAGVTQTPRYLIKTRGQQVTLSCSPISGHRSVSWYQQTPGQGLQFLFEYFSETQRNKGNFPGRFSGRQFSNSRSEMNVSTLELGDSALYLCASSGGTGGNTEAFFGQGTRLTVV.

In DNA form, the CDR3 reads TGCAGTGCCACCAAACTAGCGGGTGCAGATACGCAGTATTTT. Protein sequence: CSATKLAGADTQYF. This sequence joins TRBV20-1 and TRBJ2-3; TRBD2 matches at 9 bases. The germline CDR1 and CDR2 sequences are DFQATT and SNEGSKA (reference sequence). V was clipped by 6 bases and J by 4 bases; unmatched bases: 8. The CDR3 is 14 residues long.